The 32 T cell receptor beta chains given below trace back to one sample, sequenced in a study of cytomegalovirus exposure and HLA in healthy donors (dated by TCRdb to about 2017). Library preparation used the immunoSEQ multiplex PCR assay. For the multiplex PCR, a mixture combining 60 forward primers for TCR Vbeta segments and 13 reverse primers for TCR Jbeta segments was used. This is the immuneACCESS table as TCRdb keeps it, with only in-frame sequences that have V and J called. A part of the clones is gone; compared with another copy, unresolved V genes explain less than half, and the rest is unexplained. This sample's table contains around 200,000 clones. The ten top clones hold under 1% of the sample. The source material was PBMCs. These receptor sequences come from a woman aged 25 to 39 in good health and CMV-seropositive.

The chain has TRBV6-5 and TRBJ1-1; D gene uncertain. Per germline, CDR1 MNHEY and CDR2 SVGAGI. V was clipped by 6 bases and J by 4 bases, with 12 bases between them. The CDR3 loop spans 13 amino acids. Written as DNA, the CDR3 is TGTGCCAGCAGCACCCCGAGGTCCACTGAAGCTTTCTTT. It translates to CASSTPRSTEAFF.

J is TRBJ2-7 and V is TRBV28; D may be TRBD1 (6 bases). Germline CDR1 MDHEN, CDR2 SYDVKM. Trimming cost V 4 bases and J 2 bases, with 15 bases left between them. CDR3 length: 15 residues. The CDR3 here is CASSSLLGQAYEQYF. The CDR3, as DNA: TGTGCCAGCAGTTCACTTCTGGGACAAGCCTACGAGCAGTACTTC. Together with reference TRBV28 and TRBJ2-7, the CDR3 gives the full variable domain: DVKVTQSSRYLVKRTGEKVFLECVQDMDHENMFWYRQDPGLGLRLIYFSYDVKMKEKGDIPEGYSVSREKKERFSLILESASTNQTSMYLCASSSLLGQAYEQYFGPGTRLTVT.

The chain is built from TRBV29-1 and TRBJ2-3; D perhaps matches TRBD1 (6 bases). This CDR3 has 11 amino acids. The germline V gene has CDR1 SQVTM and CDR2 ANQGSEA. Trimming took off 5 bases at V and 5 bases at J, with 8 bases between the two ends. The CDR3 here is CSVMTGDTQYF. The CDR3 nucleotides are TGCAGCGTTATGACAGGAGATACGCAGTATTTT.

V gene TRBV29-1 combines with J gene TRBJ2-7, with D tentatively TRBD2 (5 bases). The CDR3 sequence is 13 residues long. Germline assignment: CDR1 SQVTM and CDR2 ANQGSEA. The germline V and J ends were trimmed by 3 bases and 4 bases, with 13 bases remaining between them. CDR3 loop: CSVETLRGYEQYF. CDR3 sequence (DNA): TGCAGCGTTGAGACTCTCAGAGGGTACGAGCAGTACTTC.

The chain couples TRBV14 to TRBJ2-5; the D gene is possibly TRBD2 (6 bases). CDR1 and CDR2 from the germline V gene are SGHDN and FVKESK. This CDR3 contains 14 residues. V lost 1 base to trimming and J lost 3 bases, with 9 bases between them. CDR3 DNA: TGTGCCAGCAGCCAAGTGCTAGCGAAAGAGACCCAGTACTTC. It encodes CASSQVLAKETQYF.

This sequence joins TRBV2 and TRBJ2-1, with 9 bases matching TRBD1. Per germline, CDR1 SNHLY and CDR2 FYNNEI. V shed 4 bases and J 2 bases; nucleotides not matched to a gene: 3. The length of the CDR3 is 15 residues. The DNA for the CDR3 is TGTGCCAGCAGTGGGGACAGGGTAACCTACAATGAGCAGTTCTTC. It yields the protein CASSGDRVTYNEQFF.

The CDR3 loop reads CASSSGQGTEAFF. The CDR3, as DNA: TGTGCCAGTAGTTCAGGACAGGGCACTGAAGCTTTCTTT. The chain is built from TRBV19 and TRBJ1-1, with 8 bases that match TRBD1. Trimming removed 5 bases from V and 4 bases from J; junction bases left unmatched: 3. Germline CDR1 and CDR2: LNHDA and SQIVND (reference sequence). The CDR3 sequence is 13 residues long. Full variable domain (rest looked up from reference TRBV19 and TRBJ1-1): DGGITQSPKYLFRKEGQNVTLSCEQNLNHDAMYWYRQDPGQGLRLIYYSQIVNDFQKGDIAEGYSVSREKKESFPLTVTSAQKNPTAFYLCASSSGQGTEAFFGQGTRLTVV.

The gene calls are TRBV19 and TRBJ1-6, with 7 nucleotides matching TRBD1. The germline V gene has CDR1 LNHDA and CDR2 SQIVND (reference sequence). The CDR3 loop spans 18 amino acids. Trimming took 7 bases from V and 3 from J; bases not matched to a gene: 15. CDR3 region: CASKVGQETLHYNSPLHF. CDR3 coding DNA: TGTGCCAGTAAAGTCGGACAGGAAACCCTACACTATAATTCACCCCTCCACTTT.

V is TRBV10-2 and J is TRBJ2-1, with 8 nucleotides matching TRBD1. J lost 4 bases, V lost 7 bases, and 12 bases had no gene match. Germline CDR1 is WSHSY and CDR2 is SAAADI. The CDR3 has 16 amino acids. CDR3 nucleotides: TGCGCCAGCACCCTATCGGCAGGGGGCGCGTACAATGAGCAGTTCTTC. Translated: CASTLSAGGAYNEQFF.

The chain combines TRBV7-7 with TRBJ2-5; 10 nucleotides line up with TRBD2. CDR1 and CDR2 (germline): SSHAT, FNYEAQ (reference sequence). This CDR3 is built from 18 residues. V trimming: 2 bases; J trimming: 5 bases; junction bases outside the gene matches: 14. The DNA of the CDR3 is TGTGCCAGCAGCTTACTGCGTTCCAGCGGGGGGGCCGCGGAGACCCAGTACTTC. This encodes CASSLLRSSGGAAETQYF.

The V and J genes are TRBV5-4 and TRBJ2-7, with D perhaps TRBD2 (5 bases). Deletions cut 0 bases from V and 4 bases from J, with 5 bases between. The CDR3 covers 12 residues. Looked up from germline, CDR1 is SGHNT and CDR2 is YYREEE (reference sequence). CDR3 sequence (DNA): TGTGCCAGCAGCTTGGGGAGGTACGAGCAGTACTTC. Encoded protein: CASSLGRYEQYF.

This sequence joins TRBV5-1 and TRBJ1-3; D is perhaps TRBD1 (6 bases). V lost 0 bases to trimming and J lost 2 bases, with 15 bases between them. The germline CDR1 and CDR2 sequences are SGHRS and YFSETQ. The CDR3 is 17 amino acids. The CDR3 here is CASSLALGGPAGNTIYF. Written as DNA, the CDR3 is TGCGCCAGCAGCTTGGCGTTGGGGGGGCCGGCTGGAAACACCATATATTTT.

Points on this clone: At one end, the junction sequence differs from germline, possibly due to a read error. This chain links TRBV15 with TRBJ2-3; D possibly corresponds to TRBD1 (6 bases). The germline V gene encodes CDR1 LNHNV and CDR2 YYDKDF (reference sequence). This CDR3 spans 17 amino acids. CDR3 DNA sequence: TGTGCCACCAGCGGAGACCTGGGGGCTTACCCCACAGATACGCAGTATTTT. Amino acid sequence: CATSGDLGAYPTDTQYF.

The chain has TRBV10-2 and TRBJ2-1; TRBD2 matches at 9 bases. This CDR3 is built from 13 residues. The trim removed 4 bases at V and 6 bases at J, leaving 1 base unmatched. Germline lookup yields CDR1 WSHSY and CDR2 SAAADI. CDR3 nucleotides: TGCGCCAGCAGTGGCGGGGGGGGCAATGAGCAGTTCTTC. Protein sequence: CASSGGGGNEQFF.

The gene calls are TRBV4-1 and TRBJ2-5; D may be TRBD1 (6 bases). CDR1 and CDR2 (germline): MGHRA, YSYEKL. CDR3 size: 15 residues. V lost 3 bases and J 2 bases, leaving 13 bases between the germline ends. CDR3 residues: CASSQNRAVQETQYF. The CDR3 DNA sequence: TGCGCCAGCAGCCAGAACAGGGCTGTTCAAGAGACCCAGTACTTC.

J is TRBJ1-1 and V is TRBV16, with D unresolved. Trimming pared 1 base from V and 1 base from J, leaving 7 bases between. Per the germline V gene, CDR1 is KGHSY and CDR2 is FQNENV. The CDR3 loop spans 14 amino acids. The CDR3 here is CASSQYAGNTEAFF. CDR3 nucleotides: TGTGCCAGCAGCCAATATGCAGGGAACACTGAAGCTTTCTTT.

Note on this clone: Other DNA sequences in this sample translate to the same CDR3. The rearrangement uses TRBV19 and TRBJ1-2; 7 bases align to TRBD1. Looked up from germline, CDR1 is LNHDA and CDR2 is SQIVND (reference sequence). The junction had 12 bases not matched to a gene; V was cut back by 3 bases and J by 8 bases. CDR3 length: 15 residues. Here the CDR3 reads CASSIGGGPSGGYTF. The DNA of the CDR3 is TGTGCCAGTAGTATCGGAGGGGGCCCATCAGGGGGCTACACCTTC.

The J gene is TRBJ2-7, the V gene TRBV14; unclear D gene. V was shortened by 1 base and J by 3 bases, with 19 bases between the two germline ends. CDR3 length: 17 residues. Germline assignment: CDR1 SGHDN and CDR2 FVKESK. CDR3 sequence: CASSQVAIIGQDYEQYF. The CDR3 DNA follows: TGTGCCAGCAGCCAAGTCGCGATAATTGGGCAGGACTACGAGCAGTACTTC.

The rearrangement uses TRBV7-2 and TRBJ2-1; no reliable D call. This CDR3 is 12 amino acids long. Trimming cost V 5 bases and J 6 bases, with 8 bases left between them. Germline CDR1 is SGHTA and CDR2 is FQGNSA. The DNA for the CDR3 is TGTGCCAGCAGCCCCCTCCGCAATGAGCAGTTCTTC. It translates to CASSPLRNEQFF. Supplemented by reference TRBV7-2 and TRBJ2-1, the full variable domain reads GAGVSQSPSNKVTEKGKDVELRCDPISGHTALYWYRQSLGQGLEFLIYFQGNSAPDKSGLPSDRFSAERTGGSVSTLTIQRTQQEDSAVYLCASSPLRNEQFFGPGTRLTVL.

CDR3 nucleotides: TGTGCCAGCAGCGACTCCCGCCTCGGGGGAGAGACCCAGTACTTC. Translation: CASSDSRLGGETQYF. J is TRBJ2-5 and V is TRBV13, with D tentatively TRBD2 (6 bases). The CDR3 has 15 residues. The V end lost 5 bases, the J end lost 4 bases, and 17 bases lay between the germline ends. Germline V gene lookup returns CDR1 PRHDT and CDR2 FYEKMQ (reference sequence).

V usage is TRBV10-3 and J usage is TRBJ2-3, with TRBD1 matching 7 bases. Germline V gene lookup returns CDR1 ENHRY and CDR2 SYGVKD. The ends lost 2 bases at V and 2 bases at J; junction bases unmatched: 7. This CDR3 comprises 16 residues. The DNA for the CDR3 is TGTGCCATCAGTGAGGGCCACAGGGGTGTCACAGATACGCAGTATTTT. Amino acids: CAISEGHRGVTDTQYF.

The chain links TRBV4-1 to TRBJ1-3, with D unclear. V was clipped by 4 bases and J by 7 bases, with 14 bases between them. The length of the CDR3 is 14 residues. Germline CDR1 is MGHRA and CDR2 is YSYEKL. The DNA for the CDR3 is TGCGCCAGCAGCCTCAGAATCGGGGAGAACACCATATATTTT. It is translated as CASSLRIGENTIYF.

This chain uses TRBV25-1 with TRBJ2-5, with a tentative D call TRBD1 (6 bases). V lost 6 bases and J 5 bases, leaving 13 bases between the germline ends. The CDR3 covers 13 residues. Per germline, CDR1 MGHDK and CDR2 SYGVNS. In DNA form, the CDR3 reads TGTGCCAGCAGACAGGGTACTCTGGAGACCCAGTACTTC. Translation: CASRQGTLETQYF.

The chain combines TRBV6-1 with TRBJ1-1, with 7 bases matching TRBD1. This CDR3 region has 14 residues. The germline V gene encodes CDR1 MNHNS and CDR2 SASEGT. J was trimmed by 3 bases and V by 8 bases; bases with no gene match: 9. The CDR3 nucleotides read TGTGCCAGCCCCCCCGACAGGGCGGACACTGAAGCTTTCTTT. Translating gives CASPPDRADTEAFF.

The chain has TRBV6-5 and TRBJ1-2; D is ambiguous. In germline, CDR1 is MNHEY, CDR2 SVGAGI. The CDR3 length is 14 residues. Trimming cost V 2 bases and J 3 bases, with 10 bases left between them. The CDR3 DNA sequence: TGTGCCAGCAGTTACAGGTCAGCGGACTATGGCTACACCTTC. Its translation is CASSYRSADYGYTF.

The rearrangement joins TRBV28 to TRBJ2-7, with a tentative D call TRBD1 (6 bases). Germline lookup yields CDR1 MDHEN and CDR2 SYDVKM. This CDR3 has 13 amino acids. The V gene lost 11 bases and the J gene lost 2 bases, with 16 bases spanning the gap. The CDR3 sequence is CAVSGQPAYEQYF. CDR3 coding DNA: TGTGCCGTTTCCGGACAGCCGGCCTACGAGCAGTACTTC.

This rearrangement joins TRBV7-8 to TRBJ2-1, with 13 bases matching TRBD2. Germline CDR1 SGHVS, CDR2 FQNEAQ. After removal of 3 bases from V and 5 bases from J, the junction contained 1 base not matched to a gene. This CDR3 comprises 15 residues. CDR3 protein: CASSLGLAGNNEQFF. DNA for the CDR3: TGTGCCAGCAGCTTGGGACTAGCGGGGAACAATGAGCAGTTCTTC.

The rearrangement joins TRBV4-1 to TRBJ1-5, with no clear D. Germline V gives CDR1 MGHRA, CDR2 YSYEKL. Trimming stripped 0 bases from V and 0 bases from J, with 12 bases between. The length of the CDR3 is 17 residues. The CDR3 DNA sequence: TGCGCCAGCAGCCAAGAAACGAATAACTATAGCAATCAGCCCCAGCATTTT. It translates to CASSQETNNYSNQPQHF.

This sequence joins TRBV28 and TRBJ2-7, with 8 bases aligning to TRBD1. CDR3 length equals 15 residues. V trimming: 0 bases; J trimming: 5 bases; junction bases outside the gene matches: 6. Germline V gives CDR1 MDHEN, CDR2 SYDVKM. The CDR3 protein is CASSLWQGAGDEQYF. The CDR3 DNA sequence: TGTGCCAGCAGTTTATGGCAGGGGGCAGGGGACGAGCAGTACTTC.

This sequence joins TRBV19 and TRBJ2-5; no clear D gene. Germline V gene lookup returns CDR1 LNHDA and CDR2 SQIVND (reference sequence). CDR3 length: 13 residues. Trimming pared 7 bases from V and 3 bases from J, leaving 12 bases between. The CDR3 spells CASKRPEEETQYF. The DNA of the CDR3 is TGTGCCAGTAAACGTCCAGAAGAAGAGACCCAGTACTTC.

J is TRBJ2-7 and V is TRBV19, with 9 nucleotides matching TRBD1. Germline-derived CDR1 and CDR2 are LNHDA and SQIVND (reference sequence). This CDR3 is built from 14 residues. After removal of 5 bases from V and 4 bases from J, the junction contained 6 bases not matched to a gene. CDR3 region: CASSWGTGKYEQYF. Written as DNA, the CDR3 is TGTGCCAGTAGTTGGGGGACAGGGAAGTACGAGCAGTACTTC.

As DNA, the CDR3 is TGTGCCAGCAGCTATACCAGGGTGGTGGAGACCCAGTACTTC. This translates into CASSYTRVVETQYF. The chain employs TRBV2 and TRBJ2-5; the D gene is possibly TRBD1 (5 bases). Germline V lookup: CDR1 SNHLY, CDR2 FYNNEI. The V end lost 6 bases, the J end lost 5 bases, and 16 bases lay between the germline ends. CDR3 length: 14 residues.